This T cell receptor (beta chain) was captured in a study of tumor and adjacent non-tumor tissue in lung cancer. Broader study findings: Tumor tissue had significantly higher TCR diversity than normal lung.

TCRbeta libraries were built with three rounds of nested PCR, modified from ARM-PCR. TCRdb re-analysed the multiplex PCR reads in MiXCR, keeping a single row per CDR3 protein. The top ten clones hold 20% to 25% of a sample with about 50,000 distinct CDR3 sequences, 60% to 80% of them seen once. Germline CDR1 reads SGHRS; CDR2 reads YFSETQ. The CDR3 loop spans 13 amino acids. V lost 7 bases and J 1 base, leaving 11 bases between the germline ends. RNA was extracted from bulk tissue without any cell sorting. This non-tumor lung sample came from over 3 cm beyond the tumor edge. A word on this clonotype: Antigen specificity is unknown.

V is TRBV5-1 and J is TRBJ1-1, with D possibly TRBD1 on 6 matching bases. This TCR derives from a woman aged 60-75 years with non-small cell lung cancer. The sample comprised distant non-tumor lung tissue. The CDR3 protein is CASSTGQNTEAFF. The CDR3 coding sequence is TGCGCCAGCTCCACAGGGCAGAACACTGAAGCTTTCTTT.